Below are 18 T cell receptor beta chains sequenced from a single sample in a study of response to subunit inactivated influenza vaccine. TCRdb reprocessed the RT-PCR reads via MiXCR and lists one record per CDR3 protein. The sample records a few hundred thousand distinct CDR3 sequences, 14% being singletons. The starting material was PBMCs from blood, obtained approximately 13 days after vaccination. These receptors originate from a man between 45 and 60 years old who received an inactivated influenza vaccine.

A word on this clonotype: The final CDR3 position lacks the conserved phenylalanine or tryptophan, pointing to a likely read error. J is TRBJ1-3 and V is TRBV18; a possible D gene is TRBD1 (5 bases). The germline V gene has CDR1 KGHSH and CDR2 LQKENI. Trimming cost V 3 bases and J 2 bases, with 14 bases left between them. CDR3 size: 16 residues. In DNA form, the CDR3 reads TGTGCCAGCTCACCGGTGTCGGGGGATCCTGGAAACACCATATATTAT. Encoded protein: CASSPVSGDPGNTIYY.

CDR3 nucleotides: TGCGCCAGCAGCTTGGCATCTAGCGGGGGGAACACCGGGGAGCTGTTTTTT. Translated, it gives CASSLASSGGNTGELFF. V gene TRBV5-1 combines with J gene TRBJ2-2, with 10 bases aligning to TRBD2. The germline CDR1 and CDR2 sequences are SGHRS and YFSETQ. This CDR3 is 17 amino acids long. The V segment lost 0 bases and the J segment 1 base; nucleotides outside the gene matches: 3.

There are a few counts of this clonotype. The V gene is TRBV7-3, the J gene TRBJ2-7; 8 bases align to TRBD1. Germline trimming cut 4 bases from V and 5 bases from J; bases unmatched to any gene: 4. The CDR3 runs 13 residues. Germline-derived CDR1 and CDR2 are SGHTA and FQGTGA. The chain's CDR3 is CASSSRQGNEQYF. The CDR3 region has the DNA TGTGCCAGCAGCTCCCGACAGGGGAACGAGCAGTACTTC.

This clonotype was found a few times. V and J are TRBV12-3 or TRBV12-4 and TRBJ2-1; 13 nucleotides agree with TRBD2. With V trimmed by 1 base and J by 10 bases, 4 bases remained unmatched. The CDR3 runs 15 residues. As DNA, the CDR3 is TGTGCCAGCAGTTTAGGGACTAGCGGGAGCACAGAGCAGTTCTTC. Translating gives CASSLGTSGSTEQFF.

Points on this clonotype: This CDR3 fails to terminate in the conserved phenylalanine or tryptophan, so it likely reflects a read error. V usage is TRBV2 and J usage is TRBJ2-7; 7 bases are a match to TRBD1. The CDR3 length is 14 residues. J lost 0 bases, V lost 5 bases, and 4 bases had no gene match. Germline-derived CDR1 and CDR2 are SNHLY and FYNNEI. Written as DNA, the CDR3 is TGTGCCAGCAGTTCGGACAGGAGCTCCTACGAGCAGTACCTC. This translates into CASSSDRSSYEQYL.

This clonotype was recorded a few times. The rearrangement joins TRBV20-1 to TRBJ2-1; 12 bases are shared with TRBD2. This CDR3 contains 20 residues. CDR1 and CDR2 from the germline V gene are DFQATT and SNEGSKA (reference sequence). V was clipped by 1 base and J by 7 bases; unmatched bases: 20. CDR3: CSARVLQGPGLAGGLNEQFF. The CDR3 DNA follows: TGCAGTGCTAGAGTCCTGCAGGGCCCGGGACTAGCGGGCGGCCTGAATGAGCAGTTCTTC.

The sample holds a few counts of this clonotype. The chain links TRBV12-3 or TRBV12-4 to TRBJ2-2; D is undetermined. Trimming removed 3 bases from V and 3 bases from J, with 5 bases in between. The CDR3 contains 13 residues. The CDR3 DNA sequence: TGTGCCAGCAGTTTGATATACACCGGGGAGCTGTTTTTT. It encodes CASSLIYTGELFF.

This clonotype turned up a few times. The chain is built from TRBV29-1 and TRBJ2-2, with 8 bases fitting TRBD1. J gave up 6 bases and V 5 bases, and 8 bases lay outside the gene matches. This CDR3 is 14 amino acids long. The germline CDR1 and CDR2 sequences are SQVTM and ANQGSEA. CDR3 DNA sequence: TGCAGCGTTAGGACAGGGTACCTCGCCGGGGAGCTGTTTTTT. It encodes CSVRTGYLAGELFF.

This clonotype was counted only a few times. The chain links TRBV11-1 to TRBJ2-5; the D is unclear. V was shortened by 5 bases and J by 4 bases, with 11 bases between the two germline ends. The CDR3 spans 13 residues. The germline V gene has CDR1 SGHAT and CDR2 FQDESV (reference sequence). CDR3 sequence: CASSPETLETQYF. The CDR3 nucleotides read TGTGCCAGCAGCCCGGAGACATTAGAGACCCAGTACTTC.

This clonotype was picked up a small number of times. J is TRBJ2-3 and V is TRBV27; 10 bases agree with TRBD2. CDR3 length: 20 residues. Germline values: CDR1 MNHEY, CDR2 SMNVEV (reference sequence). The V and J ends lost 8 bases and 1 base, in that order; junction bases with no gene match: 21. CDR3 amino acids: CASLRTAGTSARIRTDTQYF. The CDR3 DNA sequence: TGTGCCAGCCTTCGGACCGCCGGGACTAGCGCGAGGATACGCACAGATACGCAGTATTTT.

The chain uses TRBV12-3 or TRBV12-4 and TRBJ2-5; 11 bases match TRBD1. This CDR3 comprises 14 residues. V was clipped by 6 bases and J by 12 bases; unmatched bases: 12. The CDR3 nucleotides read TGTGCCAGCAGGGGGGACAGGGGGAGCCTTATTAAGTACTTC. Its translation: CASRGDRGSLIKYF.

The genes are TRBV7-2 and TRBJ2-7; perhaps D is TRBD1 or TRBD2 (5 bases each). The CDR3 runs 15 residues. The V end was cut by 4 bases, the J end by 3 bases, with 16 bases between. Germline V gives CDR1 SGHTA, CDR2 FQGNSA. The CDR3, as DNA: TGTGCCAGCAGCTCTATGGGGGTCCTTTTCTACGAGCAGTACTTC. Translation: CASSSMGVLFYEQYF.

This clonotype was detected only a few times. V and J are TRBV3-1 and TRBJ2-1, with D possibly being TRBD2 (6 bases). In germline, CDR1 is LGHDT, CDR2 YNNKEL (reference sequence). The CDR3 is 15 residues long. Deletions cut 4 bases from V and 4 bases from J, with 14 bases between. The CDR3 protein is CASSPRDLKYNEQFF. CDR3 nucleotide sequence: TGTGCCAGCAGCCCCCGGGACTTAAAATACAATGAGCAGTTCTTC.

A few counts support this clonotype. The chain joins TRBV7-2 to TRBJ2-1; maybe TRBD2 (6 bases). This CDR3 is built from 13 residues. V gave up 1 base and J gave up 14 bases, with 15 bases separating them. Germline CDR1 reads SGHTA; CDR2 reads FQGNSA. CDR3 region: CASSLGGASVEFF. Here the CDR3 DNA reads TGTGCCAGCAGCTTAGGTGGGGCTAGCGTGGAGTTCTTC.

The chain recombines TRBV18 with TRBJ2-2, with 9 nucleotides matching TRBD2. The CDR3 extends over 16 amino acids. The V segment lost 2 bases and the J segment 6 bases; nucleotides outside the gene matches: 7. CDR1 is KGHSH, CDR2 LQKENI, per germline. The CDR3 is CASSPSRGRAAGELFF. CDR3 DNA sequence: TGTGCCAGCTCACCAAGCCGCGGGAGGGCCGCCGGGGAGCTGTTTTTT.

This clonotype was seen more than once but under ten times. V is TRBV3-1 and J is TRBJ1-4; 8 nucleotides line up with TRBD1. The germline V gene has CDR1 LGHDT and CDR2 YNNKEL (reference sequence). J gave up 8 bases and V 3 bases, and 8 bases lay outside the gene matches. This CDR3 contains 15 residues. CDR3 region: CASSQPGTGSEKLFF. The CDR3 DNA is TGTGCCAGCAGCCAGCCCGGGACAGGATCGGAAAAACTGTTTTTT.

V and J are TRBV28 and TRBJ1-4; TRBD1 might be the D (6 bases). This CDR3 comprises 13 residues. V shed 1 base and J shed 7 bases, with 7 bases lying between them. The germline V gene encodes CDR1 MDHEN and CDR2 SYDVKM. The chain's CDR3 is CASSLSGAEKLFF. The CDR3 bases are TGTGCCAGCAGTTTATCAGGGGCTGAAAAACTGTTTTTT. Based on the CDR3 plus reference TRBV28 and TRBJ1-4, the full variable domain is DVKVTQSSRYLVKRTGEKVFLECVQDMDHENMFWYRQDPGLGLRLIYFSYDVKMKEKGDIPEGYSVSREKKERFSLILESASTNQTSMYLCASSLSGAEKLFFGSGTQLSVL.

The rearrangement joins TRBV6-1 to TRBJ2-3; possibly TRBD1 or TRBD2 for D (5 bases each). The CDR3 extends over 16 amino acids. Trimming shortened V by 7 bases and J by 0 bases, and 17 bases separated the two germline ends. The germline CDR1 and CDR2 sequences are MNHNS and SASEGT. The CDR3 DNA follows: TGTGCCAGCAAATCCGGAAGAGGGGTCAGCACAGATACGCAGTATTTT. Translating it yields CASKSGRGVSTDTQYF.